This is a list of T cell receptor beta chains from one sample in a study of blood T cell repertoires in COVID-19. TCRdb's copy holds only in-frame clones and misses some; the assay was immunoSEQ multiplex PCR. The sample includes about 120,000 clones, roughly 85% of them seen just once. Sequenced material: peripheral blood. The source is a man in his thirties or forties with acute or convalescent COVID-19. CDR3s include the opening cysteine and the closing phenylalanine or tryptophan. A D gene is named only where the DNA matches it firmly. Only part of the rows carry a size: once, few, many, or a class if the clone is expanded.

v_gene	abundance	j_gene	d_gene	CDR3nt	CDR3aa
TRBV7-9	.	TRBJ2-7	TRBD1	TGTGCCAGCAGCACGCAAAGCGGGACAGGGGCCTACGAGCAGTACTTC	CASSTQSGTGAYEQYF
TRBV25-1	few	TRBJ2-3	.	TGTGCCAGCAGTGGCCGGAGCGGTGTTAGCACAGATACGCAGTATTTT	CASSGRSGVSTDTQYF
TRBV5-5	once	TRBJ2-3	.	TGTGCCAGCAATGCGGGGGCCTACACAGATACGCAGTATTTT	CASNAGAYTDTQYF
TRBV21-1	many	TRBJ1-5	.	TGTGCCAGCAGCAGGGACAGGGTGGGCCCCCATCAGCCCCAGCATTTT	CASSRDRVGPHQPQHF
TRBV24-1	.	TRBJ2-2	TRBD2	TGTGCCACCGATGGGACTAGCGGGGGGGCAGACACCGGGGAGCTGTTTTTT	CATDGTSGGADTGELFF
TRBV28	.	TRBJ1-6	TRBD1	TGTGCCAGCAAAATTAGGGACAGTGTTACTTCACCCCTCCACTTT	CASKIRDSVTSPLHF
TRBV29-1	.	TRBJ1-1	TRBD1	TGCAGCGTCGCCCAGGACAGGGGTTCAGCTTTCTTT	CSVAQDRGSAFF
TRBV29-1	.	TRBJ2-1	TRBD2	TGCAGCTTTGATAGCGGGAGGTCCTACAATGAGCAGTTCTTC	CSFDSGRSYNEQFF
TRBV5-5	few	TRBJ1-1	.	TGTGCCAGCAGCTTGGCCACGGGGAACACTGAAGCTTTCTTT	CASSLATGNTEAFF
TRBV6-5	.	TRBJ1-1	.	TGTGCCAGCAGTTACTTCGACGGGGAGGCTTTCTTT	CASSYFDGEAFF
TRBV15	.	TRBJ2-1	.	TGTACCACCAGCAGGGCCTCTTTAAATGAGCAGTTCTTC	CTTSRASLNEQFF
TRBV15	.	TRBJ2-5	TRBD2	TGTGCCACCAGCAGAGGCGGGGGGCTGGAGACCCAGTACTTC	CATSRGGGLETQYF
TRBV9	.	TRBJ2-7	.	TGTGCCAGCAGCGTAGGAAGAGGGGAACCCCAGGGGGAGCAGTACTTC	CASSVGRGEPQGEQYF
TRBV14	few	TRBJ2-7	TRBD2	TGTGCCAGCAGCCGGGGACTAGCCTCCTACGAGCAGTACTTC	CASSRGLASYEQYF
TRBV5-1	.	TRBJ2-3	.	TGCGCCAGCAGCCTGCGGGTCGGCACAGATACGCAGTATTTT	CASSLRVGTDTQYF
TRBV14	.	TRBJ2-3	TRBD1	TGTGCCAGCAGCCACTCAAGGGACAGTTTGGGTACAGATACGCAGTATTTT	CASSHSRDSLGTDTQYF
TRBV7-7	.	TRBJ2-2	TRBD2	TGTGCTAGCAGCTCCGGGACTAGCGGGAGGCCCTTCACCGGGGAGCTGTTTTTT	CASSSGTSGRPFTGELFF
TRBV30	.	TRBJ1-1	TRBD1	TGTGCCGGAAAATGGGACAGGCCGGGGGCTGAAGCTTTCTTT	CAGKWDRPGAEAFF
TRBV11-2	few	TRBJ1-2	TRBD1	TGTGCCAGCAGCCTAGGGACAGGGTATGGCTACACCTTC	CASSLGTGYGYTF
TRBV11-1	once	TRBJ2-3	.	TGTGCCAGCAGCCGACAGACAGATACGCAGTATTTT	CASSRQTDTQYF
TRBV14	.	TRBJ1-2	.	TGTGCCAGCAGCCAAGACAGCCAGGTCTATGGCTACACCTTC	CASSQDSQVYGYTF
TRBV5-1	few	TRBJ2-2	.	TGCGCCAGCAGCTACGATGGGGGGTCCGGGTTTACTACCGGGGAGCTGTTTTTT	CASSYDGGSGFTTGELFF
TRBV28	.	TRBJ2-2	TRBD2	TGTGCCAGGGGTTTGCTAGCGGGGAACACCGGGGAGCTGTTTTTT	CARGLLAGNTGELFF
TRBV4-3	.	TRBJ2-1	.	TGCGCCAGCAGCCAAGACAGGGTTGGTGAGGTCGGTGAGCAGTTCTTC	CASSQDRVGEVGEQFF
TRBV5-1	.	TRBJ2-5	TRBD1	TGCGCCAGCAGCTTCCGGGACAGAGCCCAAGAGACCCAGTACTTC	CASSFRDRAQETQYF
TRBV6-5	.	TRBJ1-2	.	TGTGCCAGCAGCCGACAACCCCGGCAGACTGGCTACACCTTC	CASSRQPRQTGYTF
TRBV5-6	.	TRBJ1-5	.	TGTGCCAGCAGCTTGCTTACGAATCACAGGTCAAGCAATCAGCCCCAGCATTTT	CASSLLTNHRSSNQPQHF
TRBV18	.	TRBJ1-5	.	TGTGCCAGCTCACCACCCAGGACAGATCAGCCCCAGCATTTT	CASSPPRTDQPQHF
TRBV24-1	.	TRBJ2-2	.	TGTGCCACCAGTGCGACAGACACCGGGGAGCTGTTTTTT	CATSATDTGELFF
TRBV7-3	.	TRBJ1-1	.	TGTGCCAGCAGCCTAACAGGGAGTGACACTGAAGCTTTCTTT	CASSLTGSDTEAFF
TRBV29-1	.	TRBJ1-2	.	TGCAGCGTTGTCCTATCAGGGAACTATGGCTACACCTTC	CSVVLSGNYGYTF
TRBV6-5	.	TRBJ1-1	.	TGTGCCAGCAGTTACTCTTCCTCCAGGGGCACTGAAGCTTTCTTT	CASSYSSSRGTEAFF
TRBV6-1	.	TRBJ1-5	.	TGTGCCAGCAGTGAAGATGTCATTTCGGCCCAGCATTTT	CASSEDVISAQHF